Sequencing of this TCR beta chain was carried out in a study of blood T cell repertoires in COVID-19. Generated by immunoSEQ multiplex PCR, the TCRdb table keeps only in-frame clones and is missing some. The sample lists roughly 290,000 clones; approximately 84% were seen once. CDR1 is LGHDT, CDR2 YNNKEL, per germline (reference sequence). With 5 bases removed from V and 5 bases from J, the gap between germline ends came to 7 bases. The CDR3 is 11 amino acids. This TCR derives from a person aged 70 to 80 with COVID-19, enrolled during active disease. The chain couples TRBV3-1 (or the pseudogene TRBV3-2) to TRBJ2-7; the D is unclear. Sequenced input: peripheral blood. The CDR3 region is CASSWANEQYF. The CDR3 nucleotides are TGTGCCAGCAGCTGGGCGAACGAGCAGTACTTC.